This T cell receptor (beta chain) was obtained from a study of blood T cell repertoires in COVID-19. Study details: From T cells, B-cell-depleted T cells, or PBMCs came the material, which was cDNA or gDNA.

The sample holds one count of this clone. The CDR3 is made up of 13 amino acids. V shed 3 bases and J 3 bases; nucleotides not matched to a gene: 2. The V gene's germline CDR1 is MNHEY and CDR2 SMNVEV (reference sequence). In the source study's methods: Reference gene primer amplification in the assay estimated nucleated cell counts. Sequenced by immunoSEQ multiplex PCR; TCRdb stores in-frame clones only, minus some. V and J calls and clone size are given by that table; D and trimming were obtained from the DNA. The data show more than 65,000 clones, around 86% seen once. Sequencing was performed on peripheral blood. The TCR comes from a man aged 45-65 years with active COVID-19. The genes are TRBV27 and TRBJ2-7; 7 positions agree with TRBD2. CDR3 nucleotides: TGTGCCAGCAGTTTTTGGGAGGGCTACGAGCAGTACTTC. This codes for CASSFWEGYEQYF.